The clone carrying this T cell receptor beta chain was seen a handful of times. As yet, its antigen is unknown. This sample is drawn from a study of T cell repertoires in cytomegalovirus infection. Looking at the study overall: Indications came from public TCR beta signatures; they pointed to CMV infection and to a matching HLA type.

TCRdb passed the reads through MiXCR, listing each CDR3 protein once. This sample has about 900,000 distinct CDR3 sequences, with around 31% found just once. V lost 3 bases to trimming and J lost 4 bases, with 15 bases between them. CDR3 length: 15 residues. Germline V gene sequence: CDR1 SGHVS, CDR2 FNYEAQ. The study's findings and limits: People with CMV and the relevant HLA were identified by cumulative public TCR beta family frequency. The ex vivo response was dominated by HLA-C-restricted CMV-specific TCR beta clonotypes.

The sample consisted of cultured CD8+ T cells from PBMCs, taken from culture after CMV antigen stimulation. The source of this sequence is a human donor in good health (CMV status not recorded). Some clones in this sample may be carry-over from other donors' samples. This chain connects TRBV7-6 to TRBJ1-1, with D tentatively TRBD1 (5 bases). The DNA for the CDR3 is TGTGCCAGCAGCTTTGACCGGGACGGACCCACTGAAGCTTTCTTT. Protein: CASSFDRDGPTEAFF.